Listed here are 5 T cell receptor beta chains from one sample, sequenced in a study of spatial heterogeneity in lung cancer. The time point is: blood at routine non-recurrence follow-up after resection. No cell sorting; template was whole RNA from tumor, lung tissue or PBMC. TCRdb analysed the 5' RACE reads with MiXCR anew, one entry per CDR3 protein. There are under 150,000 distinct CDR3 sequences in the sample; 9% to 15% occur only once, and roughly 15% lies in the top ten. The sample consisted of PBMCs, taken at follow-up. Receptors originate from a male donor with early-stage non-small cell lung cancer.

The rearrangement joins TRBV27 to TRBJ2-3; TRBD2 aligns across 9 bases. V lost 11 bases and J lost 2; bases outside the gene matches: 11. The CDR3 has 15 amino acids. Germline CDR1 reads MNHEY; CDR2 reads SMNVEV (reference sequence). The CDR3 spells CAPRGTSPNTDTQYF. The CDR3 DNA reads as TGTGCCCCCCGGGGGACTAGCCCCAACACAGATACGCAGTATTTT.

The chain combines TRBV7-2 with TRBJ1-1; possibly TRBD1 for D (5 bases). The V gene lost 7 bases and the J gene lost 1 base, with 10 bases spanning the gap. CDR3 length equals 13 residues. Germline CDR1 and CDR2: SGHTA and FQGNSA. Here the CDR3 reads CASKRQKNTEAFF. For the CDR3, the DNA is TGTGCCAGCAAGAGACAGAAGAACACTGAAGCTTTCTTT.

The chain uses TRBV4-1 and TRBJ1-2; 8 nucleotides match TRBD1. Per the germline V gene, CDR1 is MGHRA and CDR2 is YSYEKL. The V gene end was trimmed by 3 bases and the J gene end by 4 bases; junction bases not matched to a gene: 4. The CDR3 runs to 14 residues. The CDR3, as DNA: TGCGCCAGCAGCCAGATAGGACAGGGCTATGGCTACACCTTC. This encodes CASSQIGQGYGYTF.

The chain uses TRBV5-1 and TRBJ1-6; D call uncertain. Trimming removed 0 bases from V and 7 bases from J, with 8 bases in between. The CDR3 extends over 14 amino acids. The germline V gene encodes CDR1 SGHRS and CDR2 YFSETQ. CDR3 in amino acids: CASSLEGSNSPLHF. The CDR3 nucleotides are TGCGCCAGCAGCTTGGAAGGGAGCAATTCACCCCTCCACTTT.

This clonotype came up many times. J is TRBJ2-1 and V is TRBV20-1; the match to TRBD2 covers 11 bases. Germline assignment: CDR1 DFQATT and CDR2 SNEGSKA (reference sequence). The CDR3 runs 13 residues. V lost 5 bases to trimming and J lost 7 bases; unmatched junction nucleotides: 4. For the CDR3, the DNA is TGCAGTGCTGGGACTAGCGGCGCGAATGAGCAGTTCTTC. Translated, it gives CSAGTSGANEQFF.